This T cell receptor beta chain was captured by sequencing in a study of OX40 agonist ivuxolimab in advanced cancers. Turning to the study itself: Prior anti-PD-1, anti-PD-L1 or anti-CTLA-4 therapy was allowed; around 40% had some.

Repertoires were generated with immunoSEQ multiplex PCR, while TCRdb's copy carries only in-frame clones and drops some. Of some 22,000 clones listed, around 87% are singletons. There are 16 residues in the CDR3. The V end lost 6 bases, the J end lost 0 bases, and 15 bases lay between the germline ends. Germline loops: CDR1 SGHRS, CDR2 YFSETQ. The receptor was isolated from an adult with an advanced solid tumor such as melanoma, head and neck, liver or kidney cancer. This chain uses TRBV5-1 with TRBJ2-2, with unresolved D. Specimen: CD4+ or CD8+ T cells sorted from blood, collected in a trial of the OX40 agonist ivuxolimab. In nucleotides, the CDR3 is TGCGCCAGCACCCCCGAGCTTTACACGAACACCGGGGAGCTGTTTTTT. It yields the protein CASTPELYTNTGELFF. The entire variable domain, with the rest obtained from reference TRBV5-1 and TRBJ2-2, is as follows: KAGVTQTPRYLIKTRGQQVTLSCSPISGHRSVSWYQQTPGQGLQFLFEYFSETQRNKGNFPGRFSGRQFSNSRSEMNVSTLELGDSALYLCASTPELYTNTGELFFGEGSRLTVL.